This TCR beta chain was sequenced during a study of T cell responses to AZD1222 COVID-19 vaccine. Profiling relied on immunoSEQ multiplex PCR, and the TCRdb table lists in-frame clones only, not all of them. The sample consists of about 93,000 clones, just under 90% of them appearing once. This CDR3 spans 14 amino acids. CDR1 SGHTA and CDR2 FQGTGA come from the germline V gene. V dropped 4 bases and J dropped 5 bases, with 13 bases sitting between them. Sample: peripheral blood, taken on day 0 of MenACWY control vaccination. The chain is built from TRBV7-3 and TRBJ2-3, with D perhaps given as TRBD1 or TRBD2 (7 bases each). The source is an adult in good health. CDR3 sequence: CASSSQGGVDTQYF. The CDR3, as DNA: TGTGCCAGCAGCTCCCAGGGGGGGGTAGATACGCAGTATTTT.